Included here is one T cell receptor (beta chain) sequence, with context. This sample is part of a study of cytomegalovirus exposure and HLA in healthy donors. Trimming removed 2 bases from V and 1 base from J, with 3 bases in between. The CDR3 has 12 residues. In germline, CDR1 is SGHNT, CDR2 YYREEE (reference sequence). In the PCR, 60 Vbeta and 13 Jbeta primers were used. Sequenced by immunoSEQ multiplex PCR; TCRdb stores in-frame clones only, minus some. This sample has over 200,000 clones; almost 80% occur once, and the top ten carry 3% to 4%. The TCR sequence derives from a male donor in good health and CMV-seronegative. Sequencing was performed on PBMCs. This chain connects TRBV5-4 to TRBJ1-1; D uncertain. The DNA for the CDR3 is TGTGCCAGCAGCTTCGGGAACACTGAAGCTTTCTTT. Translation gives CASSFGNTEAFF. The full variable domain, rest sourced from reference TRBV5-4 and TRBJ1-1, is ETGVTQSPTHLIKTRGQQVTLRCSSQSGHNTVSWYQQALGQGPQFIFQYYREEENGRGNFPPRFSGLQFPNYSSELNVNALELDDSALYLCASSFGNTEAFFGQGTRLTVV.